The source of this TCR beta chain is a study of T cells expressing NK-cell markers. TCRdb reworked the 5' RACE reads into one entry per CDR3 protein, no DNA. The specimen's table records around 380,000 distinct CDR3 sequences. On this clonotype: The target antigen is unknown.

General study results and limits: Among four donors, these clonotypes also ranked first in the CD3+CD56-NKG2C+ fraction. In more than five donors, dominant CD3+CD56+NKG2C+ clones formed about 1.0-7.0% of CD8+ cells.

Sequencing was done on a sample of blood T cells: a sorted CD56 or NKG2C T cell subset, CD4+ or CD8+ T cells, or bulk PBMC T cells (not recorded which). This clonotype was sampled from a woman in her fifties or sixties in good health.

The CDR3 spells CAILRGGAGNEQFF. The V and J genes are TRBV12-3 or TRBV12-4 and TRBJ2-1. CDR3 size: 14 residues.